The rows below give T cell receptor beta chains drawn from one sample of a study of Tregs in tolerant kidney transplant recipients. Libraries were prepared by immunoSEQ multiplex PCR; TCRdb keeps only in-frame clonotypes and omits some of them. The sample includes around 61,000 clones, approximately 82% seen only once; the top ten take about 5%. Source material: CD4+ T cells from blood. The receptor source for this set is a human donor in good health. Each CDR3 is given with its conserved first and last residue. D genes are given only for firm matches. Clone size is stated in some rows and not others, as once, few, many or a class when expanded.

TRBJ1-2	-	TRBV29-1	TRBD1	TGCAGCGCAGGGGGCACGAACTATGGCTACACCTTC	CSAGGTNYGYTF
TRBJ1-1	-	TRBV12-5	TRBD1	TGTGCTAGTGGGGAAGGGGACAGTGAAGCTTTCTTT	CASGEGDSEAFF
TRBJ1-4	-	TRBV29-1	TRBD1	TGCAGCGTTGTATTTTCCGGGACAGGGGATGAAAAACTGTTTTTT	CSVVFSGTGDEKLFF
TRBJ2-3	-	TRBV7-9	TRBD2	TGTGCCAGCAGTAACTCTGGGGGGGCAGATACGCAGTATTTT	CASSNSGGADTQYF
TRBJ2-7	-	TRBV29-1	-	TGCAGCGTTGAACTCGGGATCCCGAAAAGTCCCTACGAGCAGTACTTC	CSVELGIPKSPYEQYF
TRBJ1-5	once	TRBV2	-	TGTGCCAGCAAAAGGACAGAACTTAGCAATCAGCCCCAGCATTTT	CASKRTELSNQPQHF
TRBJ2-2	many	TRBV4-1	TRBD2	TGCGCCAGCAGCCAAGATTGGGGCGGGCTAGCGGGAGGCAACGGGGAGCTGTTTTTT	CASSQDWGGLAGGNGELFF
TRBJ2-4	-	TRBV5-1	-	TGCGCCAGCAGTGAGCCAGGGGGGACCTCGGACATTCAGTACTTC	CASSEPGGTSDIQYF
TRBJ2-3	-	TRBV28	-	TGTGCCAGCAGCACTCGGGAATTCACAAGCACAGATACGCAGTATTTT	CASSTREFTSTDTQYF
TRBJ2-5	-	TRBV4-3	-	TGCGCCAGCAGCCAGGGGGTTAGGCGCGGGGAGACCCAGTACTTC	CASSQGVRRGETQYF
TRBJ1-2	-	TRBV19	-	TGTGCCAGTAGTCACGAGGCTACTGATGGCTACACCTTC	CASSHEATDGYTF
TRBJ2-7	-	TRBV10-3	TRBD1	TGTGCCATCACCGGACAGGCCGGCTACGAGCAGTACTTC	CAITGQAGYEQYF
TRBJ2-6	-	TRBV11-1	TRBD2	TGTGCCAGCAGCTCAGGACTAGCGGGGGGACGTGGGGCCAACGTCCTGACTTTC	CASSSGLAGGRGANVLTF
TRBJ2-2	-	TRBV10-3	TRBD1	TGTGCCATCAGTGAAGCGGCAGGGGGCTCGGGCGGGGAGCTGTTTTTT	CAISEAAGGSGGELFF
TRBJ2-7	-	TRBV25-1	TRBD2	TGTGCCAGCAGTGAATCGGGGGGACTAGACTACGAGCAGTACTTC	CASSESGGLDYEQYF
TRBJ2-1	-	TRBV15	-	TGTGCCACCAGCAGAGATGAGGGGTACAATGAGCAGTTCTTC	CATSRDEGYNEQFF
TRBJ2-3	-	TRBV7-9	-	TGTGCCAGCAGCTTAGCTAGGAGGGTCGAGAGCTCAGATACGCAGTATTTT	CASSLARRVESSDTQYF
TRBJ2-7	-	TRBV6-5	-	TGTGCCAGCAGTCGGGACTCCCTGGTTGGGCAGTACTTC	CASSRDSLVGQYF
TRBJ2-7	-	TRBV4-2	-	TGTGCCAGCAGCCCAAGGGGCAGGGCGGGGTACGAGCAGTACTTC	CASSPRGRAGYEQYF
TRBJ2-1	few	TRBV5-1	-	TGCGCCAGCAGCCGCGACCGGCCGGAGGAGGAGCAGTTCTTC	CASSRDRPEEEQFF
TRBJ1-1	-	TRBV5-4	-	TGTGCCAGCAGACCGGTACAGGGAGGTCACACTGAAGCTTTCTTT	CASRPVQGGHTEAFF
TRBJ2-1	once	TRBV25-1	-	TGTGCCAGCAGTGAGTACTGGAGACCCGCGGATGAGCAGTTCTTC	CASSEYWRPADEQFF
TRBJ1-2	-	TRBV18	-	TGTGCCAGCTCACTGAGTGGTGGGGCAAACTATGGCTACACCTTC	CASSLSGGANYGYTF
TRBJ1-6	-	TRBV6-6	TRBD1	TGTGCCAGCAGGAGGACAGGGCTTAATTCACCCCTCCACTTT	CASRRTGLNSPLHF
TRBJ2-1	-	TRBV6-5	TRBD1	TGTGCCAGCAGTTACTCGGGACAGGGCAATGAGCAGTTCTTC	CASSYSGQGNEQFF
TRBJ2-1	-	TRBV18	TRBD1	TGTGCCAGCTCACCATTGACAGGGGGTGAGCAGTTCTTC	CASSPLTGGEQFF
TRBJ1-5	once	TRBV6-6	-	TGTGCCAGCAGTTACTCGGGGGGTCGCAGCAATCAGCCCCAGCATTTT	CASSYSGGRSNQPQHF
TRBJ1-5	few	TRBV2	-	TGTGCCAGCAGTGTTGAGAGGGGCAATCAGCCCCAGCATTTT	CASSVERGNQPQHF
TRBJ1-2	many	TRBV4-2	-	TGTGCCAGCAGCCGGGGACCGAACTATGGCTACACCTTC	CASSRGPNYGYTF
TRBJ1-6	few	TRBV19	-	TGTGCCAGTAGTATGGGAGAACTCTATAATTCACCCCTCCACTTT	CASSMGELYNSPLHF
TRBJ1-2	once	TRBV29-1	-	TGCAGCGTCGAAGGGCCCTCCACAGGCGGGGGTGGTGGCTACACCTTC	CSVEGPSTGGGGGYTF
TRBJ1-1	once	TRBV2	-	TGTGCCAGCAGTCCGGACAGATCCACTGAAGCTTTCTTT	CASSPDRSTEAFF
TRBJ2-7	-	TRBV7-3	-	TGTGCCAGCAGCCCAGACTTGCACTACGAGCAGTACTTC	CASSPDLHYEQYF
TRBJ1-5	-	TRBV19	TRBD1	TGTGCCAGTACCCAGGGACAGGGAGTTTGGCCCCAGCATTTT	CASTQGQGVWPQHF
TRBJ2-6	medium-sized	TRBV19	-	TGTGCCAGTAGTATAGTAGGGACAACTGGGGCCAACGTCCTGACTTTC	CASSIVGTTGANVLTF
TRBJ2-7	-	TRBV30	-	TGTGCCTGGAGTGGGTTATACGAGCAGTACTTC	CAWSGLYEQYF
TRBJ1-2	-	TRBV14	TRBD1	TGTGCCAGCAGCCAAACTATGGACAGGGCTGGTGGCTACACCTTC	CASSQTMDRAGGYTF
TRBJ2-1	-	TRBV5-4	-	TGTGCCAGCAGCTTGGCCGCTACGACCTACAATGAGCAGTTCTTC	CASSLAATTYNEQFF
TRBJ2-7	-	TRBV7-9	-	TGTGCCAGCAGCTTATTCGACGGGGCCTACGAGCAGTACTTC	CASSLFDGAYEQYF
TRBJ2-7	-	TRBV6-1	TRBD2	TGTGCCAGCAGTCTTAGACTAGCAGGCGGGCAGTACTTC	CASSLRLAGGQYF
TRBJ2-2	-	TRBV2	TRBD1	TGTGCCAGCAGTGTTCCCCTCCGGCGGGACAGGGGTCGAGTGAACACCGGGGAGCTGTTTTTT	CASSVPLRRDRGRVNTGELFF
TRBJ2-5	-	TRBV5-8	-	TGTGCCAGCAGCTTGGAGACCCAGTACTTC	CASSLETQYF
TRBJ2-1	-	TRBV13	-	TGTGCCAGCAGCTTAGTGTGGCAGCGTCCCCTTGCTGGTGAGCAGTTCTTC	CASSLVWQRPLAGEQFF
TRBJ2-3	-	TRBV7-2	-	TGTGCCAGCAGCCGGACGGGTGGCACAGATACGCAGTATTTT	CASSRTGGTDTQYF
TRBJ2-7	-	TRBV25-1	TRBD1	TGTGCCAGCAGTGAGCATACCGGGACAGGGAGAAACGAGCAGTACTTC	CASSEHTGTGRNEQYF
TRBJ2-5	-	TRBV27	TRBD1	TGTGCCTGCGGGGACAGGGACCAAGAGACCCAGTACTTC	CACGDRDQETQYF
TRBJ2-2	-	TRBV5-1	-	TGCGCCAGCAGCACCCGAGACTTAGACAGCGGGGAGCTGTTTTTT	CASSTRDLDSGELFF
TRBJ1-2	-	TRBV27	-	TGTGCCAGCAGGATTAAGCCCCCACGCTGGAGGGACTATGGCTACACCTTC	CASRIKPPRWRDYGYTF
TRBJ1-2	-	TRBV2	TRBD1	TGTGCCAGCAGTGAAGTGACAGGGGGAGCGGTTGGCTACACCTTC	CASSEVTGGAVGYTF
TRBJ2-1	-	TRBV15	-	TGTGCCACCAGCATAGCAGGGGAGAGGCGGAGGGGCCCCTACAATGAGCAGTTCTTC	CATSIAGERRRGPYNEQFF
TRBJ1-1	-	TRBV6-1	-	TGTGCCAGCAGTGTAGGGGGTCGATCTACTGAAGCTTTCTTT	CASSVGGRSTEAFF
TRBJ2-3	-	TRBV7-3	-	TGTGCCAGCAGCTTAGGGGGACGAACAGATACGCAGTATTTT	CASSLGGRTDTQYF